The T cell receptor (beta chain) described here comes from a study of T cell changes during pregnancy in multiple sclerosis. Germline lookup yields CDR1 LNHDA and CDR2 SQIVND (reference sequence). V shed 8 bases and J shed 0 bases, with 14 bases lying between them. The CDR3 runs 15 residues. Measured with immunoSEQ multiplex PCR; TCRdb has only the in-frame clones, and not every one. The table includes about 46,000 clones, almost 95% detected once. The receptor comes from a female donor with multiple sclerosis, enrolled in a pregnancy study. The chain recombines TRBV19 with TRBJ2-1; D remains ambiguous. Sequenced here: CD8+ T cells from peripheral blood mononuclear cells, sampled in the first trimester of pregnancy. The CDR3 region has the DNA TGTGCCAGTCGCGCGGCCTCGGGCTCCTACAATGAGCAGTTCTTC. It specifies CASRAASGSYNEQFF.